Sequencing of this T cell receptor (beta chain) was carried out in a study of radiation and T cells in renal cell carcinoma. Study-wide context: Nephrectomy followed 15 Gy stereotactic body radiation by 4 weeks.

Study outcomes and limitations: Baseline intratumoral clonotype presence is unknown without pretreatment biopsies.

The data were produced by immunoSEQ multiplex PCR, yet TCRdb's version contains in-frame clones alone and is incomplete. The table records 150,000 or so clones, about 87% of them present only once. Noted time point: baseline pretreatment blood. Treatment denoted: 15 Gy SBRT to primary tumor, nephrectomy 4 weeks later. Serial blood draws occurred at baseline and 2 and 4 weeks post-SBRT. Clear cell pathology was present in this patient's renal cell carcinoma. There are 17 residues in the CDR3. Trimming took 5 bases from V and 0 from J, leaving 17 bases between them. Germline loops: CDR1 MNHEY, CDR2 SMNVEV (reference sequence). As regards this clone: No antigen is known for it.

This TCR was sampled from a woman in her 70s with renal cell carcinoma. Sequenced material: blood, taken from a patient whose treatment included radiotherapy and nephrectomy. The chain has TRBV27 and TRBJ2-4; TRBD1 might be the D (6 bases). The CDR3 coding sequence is TGTGCCAGCAGTGGAGGAGAACAGGGATTAGCCAAAAACATTCAGTACTTC. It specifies CASSGGEQGLAKNIQYF.